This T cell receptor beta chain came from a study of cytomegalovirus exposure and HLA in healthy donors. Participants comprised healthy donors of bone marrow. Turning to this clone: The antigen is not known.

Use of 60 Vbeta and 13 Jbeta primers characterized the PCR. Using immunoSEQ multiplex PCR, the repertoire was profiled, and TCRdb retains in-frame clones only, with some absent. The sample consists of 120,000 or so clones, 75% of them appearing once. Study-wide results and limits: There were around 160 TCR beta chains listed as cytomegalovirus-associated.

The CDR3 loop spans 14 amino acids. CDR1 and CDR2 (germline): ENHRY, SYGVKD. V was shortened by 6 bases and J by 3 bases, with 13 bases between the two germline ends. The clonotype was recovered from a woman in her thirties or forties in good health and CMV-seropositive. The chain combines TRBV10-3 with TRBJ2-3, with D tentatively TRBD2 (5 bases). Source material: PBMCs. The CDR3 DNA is TGTGCCATCAGCCTTGGAGGTGGGACAGATACGCAGTATTTT. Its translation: CAISLGGGTDTQYF.